One sample yielded the 9 T cell receptor beta chains listed below, sequenced in a study of blood T cell repertoires in COVID-19. The table came from immunoSEQ multiplex PCR; TCRdb's copy has only in-frame clones and leaves some out. The top ten clones hold roughly 4% of a sample with 90,000 to 130,000 clones, about 89% of them seen once. Sequenced material: peripheral blood. These receptors were obtained from a man aged 40-55 years with acute or convalescent COVID-19.

The V call is TRBV20-1, the J call TRBJ1-2; D possibly corresponds to TRBD1 (5 bases). CDR1 is DFQATT and CDR2 is SNEGSKA in the germline V gene (reference sequence). V was pared by 3 bases and J by 8 bases, with 19 bases between. This CDR3 region has 14 residues. In DNA, the CDR3 is TGCAGTGCTAGTGGGGTCGGGGGTCCTATAGGCTACACCTTC. Protein: CSASGVGGPIGYTF.

V usage is TRBV19 and J usage is TRBJ1-5; no firm D call. This CDR3 contains 14 residues. V shed 6 bases and J shed 4 bases, with 13 bases lying between them. CDR1 LNHDA and CDR2 SQIVND come from the germline V gene (reference sequence). The CDR3 region has the DNA TGTGCCAGTAGCCCAGGAACTTTAAATCAGCCCCAGCATTTT. This codes for CASSPGTLNQPQHF.

The V gene is TRBV11-2, the J gene TRBJ2-7; possibly TRBD2 for D (6 bases). Germline V gene lookup returns CDR1 SGHAT and CDR2 FQNNGV. The CDR3 is 14 residues long. The V and J ends lost 0 bases and 2 bases respectively, with 8 bases between them. The CDR3 reads CASSLDPGAYEQYF. DNA for the CDR3: TGTGCCAGCAGCTTAGATCCGGGGGCCTACGAGCAGTACTTC.

The chain has TRBV5-8 and TRBJ1-1; weak D call: TRBD1 (5 bases). The CDR3 has 13 residues. Germline values: CDR1 SGHTS, CDR2 YDEGEE. The ends were cut back, 0 bases at V and 3 bases at J, with 6 bases in the middle. For the CDR3, the DNA is TGTGCCAGCAGCTTGGGCAGGGACACTGAAGCTTTCTTT. Amino acid sequence: CASSLGRDTEAFF.

The J gene is TRBJ2-7, the V gene TRBV27; TRBD1 matches at 7 bases. V was pared by 5 bases and J by 1 base, with 8 bases of the junction left unmatched. The CDR3 spans 15 residues. The germline V gene has CDR1 MNHEY and CDR2 SMNVEV (reference sequence). The chain's CDR3 is CASSTLQGESYEQYF. In DNA form, the CDR3 reads TGTGCCAGCAGTACCCTGCAGGGGGAATCCTACGAGCAGTACTTC.

This clone was observed a single time. The rearrangement links TRBV30 to TRBJ2-7, with 9 bases lining up with TRBD1. V was pared by 1 base and J by 6 bases, with 13 bases of the junction left unmatched. The CDR3 sequence is 16 residues long. Germline V gives CDR1 GTSNPN, CDR2 SVGIG (reference sequence). CDR3 DNA: TGTGCCTGGAGTGCCGGAACCGGGACAGGGATCCGCGAGCAGTACTTC. It is translated as CAWSAGTGTGIREQYF.

The chain has TRBV7-2 and TRBJ1-5, with D maybe TRBD1 (5 bases). Germline CDR1 reads SGHTA; CDR2 reads FQGNSA. This CDR3 comprises 15 residues. Trimming took off 6 bases at V and 0 bases at J, with 12 bases between the two ends. The CDR3 is CASSSRVHSNQPQHF. The DNA of the CDR3 is TGTGCCAGCAGTTCCAGGGTGCATAGCAATCAGCCCCAGCATTTT.

The chain uses TRBV19 and TRBJ2-7, with D maybe TRBD2 (5 bases). The V end was cut by 3 bases, the J end by 6 bases, with 18 bases between. The CDR3 spans 15 residues. Looked up from germline, CDR1 is LNHDA and CDR2 is SQIVND (reference sequence). The CDR3 region is CASSMRTGTLLEQYF. The CDR3 coding sequence is TGTGCCAGTAGTATGAGAACGGGAACGCTACTCGAGCAGTACTTC.

The rearrangement uses TRBV7-2 and TRBJ2-3; TRBD1 matches 11 bases. The trim removed 5 bases at V and 3 bases at J, leaving 10 bases unmatched. The CDR3 sequence is 17 residues long. CDR1 and CDR2 from the germline V gene are SGHTA and FQGNSA. In DNA, the CDR3 is TGTGCCAGCAGCACAATAGGGGGGACAGGGGGGACAGATACGCAGTATTTT. It yields the protein CASSTIGGTGGTDTQYF.